The 13 T cell receptor beta chains below were found in one sample sequenced in a study of control samples from healthy donors and cancer patients. Profiled with immunoSEQ multiplex PCR; TCRdb holds only in-frame clones, not every one. The sample contains under 450,000 clones, approximately 90% of which appear only once. Sequences were obtained from PBMCs. The receptors were sampled from a man aged 35-49 years with head and neck cancer.

By sample share, this clone is medium-sized. The chain carries TRBV15 and TRBJ2-7; TRBD1 matches 9 bases. The CDR3 extends over 14 amino acids. CDR1 and CDR2 (germline): LNHNV, YYDKDF (reference sequence). Trimming took 1 base from V and 2 from J; bases not matched to a gene: 0. CDR3 nucleotides: TGTGCCACCAGCAGAGGACAGGGGGCCTACGAGCAGTACTTC. Translating gives CATSRGQGAYEQYF.

This clone was counted at least ten times. The J gene is TRBJ2-1, the V gene TRBV3-1 (or the pseudogene TRBV3-2), with 9 bases fitting TRBD2. This CDR3 spans 16 amino acids. Trimming removed 1 base from V and 4 bases from J; junction bases left unmatched: 5. Germline-derived CDR1 and CDR2 are LGHDT and YNNKEL (reference sequence). The CDR3 region has the DNA TGTGCCAGCAGCCAAGGACTAGCGGAGGTATACAATGAGCAGTTCTTC. Its protein is CASSQGLAEVYNEQFF.

As concerns this clone: This sample includes further DNA sequences coding for the same CDR3. The V call is TRBV3-1 (or the pseudogene TRBV3-2), the J call TRBJ1-4, with D tentatively TRBD1 (5 bases). CDR1 is LGHDT and CDR2 is YNNKEL in the germline V gene (reference sequence). V shed 4 bases and J shed 5 bases, with 11 bases lying between them. The CDR3 is 14 amino acids. The CDR3 region has the DNA TGTGCCAGCAGCCGCCGGCAGGGAAATGAAAAACTGTTTTTT. The encoded protein is CASSRRQGNEKLFF.

The chain uses TRBV30 and TRBJ2-7; D is ambiguous. Germline CDR1 is GTSNPN and CDR2 is SVGIG (reference sequence). This CDR3 is built from 11 residues. CDR3 sequence reads: CALGSLGEQYF. DNA of the CDR3: TGTGCTTTAGGGTCTCTCGGAGAGCAGTACTTC.

About this clone itself: Other nucleotide sequences in the sample specify the same CDR3. The chain recombines TRBV19 with TRBJ1-1; D remains unclear. The V end lost 5 bases, the J end lost 1 base, and 8 bases lay between the germline ends. The V gene's germline CDR1 is LNHDA and CDR2 SQIVND (reference sequence). This CDR3 is built from 13 residues. CDR3: CASSPGPNTEAFF. CDR3 nucleotide sequence: TGTGCCAGTAGTCCCGGCCCGAACACTGAAGCTTTCTTT.

This clone has just one count. The CDR3 is CASSLTGMDTEAFF. The CDR3 nucleotides are TGTGCCAGCAGCCTGACAGGGATGGACACTGAAGCTTTCTTT. J is TRBJ1-1 and V is TRBV11-2; TRBD1 agrees at 7 bases. The germline CDR1 and CDR2 sequences are SGHAT and FQNNGV. After removal of 5 bases from V and 3 bases from J, the junction contained 6 bases not matched to a gene. The CDR3 has 14 residues. The variable domain in full, completed from reference TRBV11-2 and TRBJ1-1, reads EAGVAQSPRYKIIEKRQSVAFWCNPISGHATLYWYQQILGQGPKLLIQFQNNGVVDDSQLPKDRFSAERLKGVDSTLKIQPAKLEDSAVYLCASSLTGMDTEAFFGQGTRLTVV.

V and J are TRBV3-1 (or the pseudogene TRBV3-2) and TRBJ2-5; weak D call: TRBD2 (7 bases). CDR1 LGHDT and CDR2 YNNKEL come from the germline V gene (reference sequence). This CDR3 has 13 residues. V was clipped by 8 bases and J by 1 base, with 11 bases between them. The CDR3 region is CASGGASQETQYF. Here the CDR3 DNA reads TGTGCCAGCGGGGGGGCCAGCCAAGAGACCCAGTACTTC.

The genes are TRBV18 and TRBJ2-7, with unresolved D. The ends were cut back, 2 bases at V and 4 bases at J, with 12 bases in the middle. Germline-derived CDR1 and CDR2 are KGHSH and LQKENI. CDR3 length equals 14 residues. As DNA, the CDR3 is TGTGCCAGCTCACCAAATGTTTCCAGATACGAGCAGTACTTC. Translation gives CASSPNVSRYEQYF.

This clone was found once. The chain carries TRBV28 and TRBJ2-6, with D possibly being TRBD2 (6 bases). Looked up from germline, CDR1 is MDHEN and CDR2 is SYDVKM. This CDR3 spans 20 amino acids. V lost 8 bases and J 0 bases, leaving 26 bases between the germline ends. The CDR3 DNA reads as TGTGCCAGCGGTGCGGGGTCCGACGCGCCTTTAAGCTCTGGGGCCAACGTCCTGACTTTC. It translates to CASGAGSDAPLSSGANVLTF.

J is TRBJ2-7 and V is TRBV6-6, with 8 bases that match TRBD2. The germline CDR1 and CDR2 sequences are MNHNY and SVGAGI (reference sequence). Trimming took 6 bases from V and 0 from J; bases not matched to a gene: 4. The CDR3 length is 14 residues. Here the CDR3 DNA reads TGTGCCAGCAGAGTAGCGGGAAGCTCCTACGAGCAGTACTTC. Its protein product is CASRVAGSSYEQYF.

The CDR3 is CSGVFREGRGEQYF. Written as DNA, the CDR3 is TGCAGCGGGGTCTTTAGGGAGGGGAGAGGAGAGCAGTACTTC. The rearrangement joins TRBV29-1 to TRBJ2-7, with 7 bases matching TRBD2. The CDR3 runs 14 residues. From germline, CDR1 is SQVTM and CDR2 ANQGSEA. V lost 7 bases and J lost 7; bases outside the gene matches: 16.

This sequence joins TRBV7-9 and TRBJ1-1; D gene ambiguous. The germline V gene has CDR1 SEHNR and CDR2 FQNEAQ (reference sequence). The CDR3 runs to 13 residues. V lost 3 bases, J lost 3 bases, and 8 bases lay in between. The CDR3 loop is CASSLSDYTEAFF. CDR3 bases: TGTGCCAGCAGCTTGTCCGACTACACTGAAGCTTTCTTT.

In this sample, this clone turned up once. The CDR3 protein is CAISAGQANTEAFF. CDR3 bases: TGTGCCATCAGTGCGGGGCAAGCGAACACTGAAGCTTTCTTT. The chain is built from TRBV10-3 and TRBJ1-1; tentatively, D is TRBD1 (5 bases). CDR3 length: 14 residues. V lost 4 bases to trimming and J lost 1 base, with 10 bases between them. Per germline, CDR1 ENHRY and CDR2 SYGVKD.